The rows below give T cell receptor beta chains drawn from one sample of a study of response to subunit inactivated influenza vaccine. TCRdb itself ran the RT-PCR reads through MiXCR, one entry per CDR3 protein. The table has some 800,000 distinct CDR3 sequences, less than 25% seen once; the top ten hold 10%. This material consisted of PBMCs from blood, taken roughly 5 days after vaccination. The origin of the receptors is a man aged 45-60 years who received an inactivated influenza vaccine. Each CDR3 is given with its conserved first and last residue. D genes are given only for firm matches. Size tells how often a clone was seen (once, few, many) or the class of an expanded clone, and some rows leave it out.

clone_size j_call v_call d_call cdr3_aa cdr3_nt
NA TRBJ1-4 TRBV19 NA CASSTLSGTGGEKLFF TGTGCCAGTAGCACTCTCTCCGGGACCGGGGGTGAAAAACTGTTTTTT
many TRBJ2-3 TRBV18 NA CASSPSDTQYF TGTGCCAGCTCACCCTCAGATACGCAGTATTTT
few TRBJ2-3 TRBV29-1 TRBD1 CSVASGGSTDTQYF TGCAGCGTCGCATCAGGGGGTTCCACAGATACGCAGTATTTT
few TRBJ2-1 TRBV10-3 TRBD1 CAISGQGNEQFF TGTGCCATCAGCGGACAGGGGAATGAGCAGTTCTTC
few TRBJ2-3 TRBV11-2 TRBD2 CASSSRASGSMQYF TGTGCCAGCAGCTCCCGGGCTAGCGGGAGTATGCAGTATTTT
NA TRBJ2-5 TRBV7-9 TRBD1 CASSPDRGQLETQYF TGTGCCAGCAGCCCAGACAGGGGGCAGCTAGAGACCCAGTACTTC
few TRBJ2-1 TRBV5-1 TRBD2 CASSPKAGNAYNEQFF TGCGCCAGCAGCCCGAAAGCGGGAAACGCATACAATGAGCAGTTCTTC
few TRBJ2-1 TRBV28 TRBD2 CASKTGGSSYNEQFF TGTGCCAGCAAAACGGGAGGATCCTCCTACAATGAGCAGTTCTTC
few TRBJ2-7 TRBV7-9 NA CASSLGTLITYEQYF TGTGCCAGCAGCTTAGGGACCTTAATAACCTACGAGCAGTACTTC
few TRBJ2-1 TRBV7-9 NA CASSLGLGYEQFF TGTGCCAGCAGCTTAGGACTTGGCTATGAGCAGTTCTTC
few TRBJ2-3 TRBV5-4 TRBD1 CASSLDRDHSTDTQYF TGTGCCAGCAGCCTGGACAGGGACCATAGCACAGATACGCAGTATTTT
NA TRBJ2-5 TRBV25-1 NA CASSAQQETQYF TGTGCCAGCAGTGCCCAGCAAGAGACCCAGTACTTC
NA TRBJ2-7 TRBV29-1 NA CSAAAAEFGLEQYF TGCAGCGCCGCGGCCGCGGAGTTTGGCCTTGAGCAGTACTTC
NA TRBJ1-1 TRBV20-1 NA CKRGRMNTEAFF TGCAAGCGCGGACGGATGAACACTGAAGCTTTCTTT
NA TRBJ1-4 TRBV7-2 TRBD1 CASSKLGQGAEKLFF TGTGCCAGCAGCAAGTTGGGACAGGGCGCAGAAAAACTGTTTTTT
few TRBJ2-2 TRBV7-2 NA CASSLAAGHTGELFF TGTGCCAGCAGCTTAGCGGCAGGGCATACCGGGGAGCTGTTTTTT
few TRBJ2-1 TRBV5-1 NA CASRSWGGGEQFF TGCGCCAGCAGATCGTGGGGTGGTGGAGAGCAGTTCTTC
NA TRBJ2-1 TRBV6-2/TRBV6-3 TRBD2 CASRDIAGLYNEQFF TGTGCCAGCAGGGATATAGCGGGACTCTACAATGAGCAGTTCTTC
NA TRBJ2-7 TRBV18 TRBD1 CASSASGTDYEQYF TGTGCCAGCTCAGCCTCCGGGACAGACTACGAGCAGTACTTC
NA TRBJ2-7 TRBV20-1 TRBD2 CSARAARGDSYEQYF TGCAGTGCTAGAGCCGCGCGGGGGGACTCCTACGAGCAGTACTTC